These 32 T cell receptor beta chains were all obtained from the same sample, sequenced in a study of beta chain features in type 1 diabetes. Sequenced material consisted of expressed TCRB transcripts (all of the isolated RNA was reverse transcribed). Sequenced by immunoSEQ multiplex PCR; TCRdb stores in-frame clones only, minus some. The top ten clones hold approximately 0.093% of a sample with about 620,000 clones, 15% of them seen once. The sequencing sample was made of naive CD4+ T cells from blood. The origin of the receptors is a man younger than 35 in good health.

The CDR3 here is CASSHTGTGGNGRLNTEAFF. The CDR3 DNA sequence: TGTGCCAGCAGCCATACCGGGACAGGGGGCAACGGCCGATTGAACACTGAAGCTTTCTTT. V and J are TRBV14 and TRBJ1-1; 12 bases line up with TRBD1. Germline CDR1 is SGHDN and CDR2 is FVKESK. CDR3 length: 20 residues. The ends lost 3 bases at V and 0 bases at J; junction bases unmatched: 14.

This clone was recorded a few times. V gene TRBV4-2 combines with J gene TRBJ2-7; the match to TRBD2 covers 7 bases. V shed 2 bases, J shed 3 bases, and the junction held 10 bases outside the gene matches. CDR1 is LGHNA, CDR2 YNFKEQ, per germline. The CDR3 contains 16 residues. This CDR3 reads CASSQSTSGGSYEQYF. DNA of the CDR3: TGTGCCAGCAGCCAATCAACAAGCGGCGGGAGCTACGAGCAGTACTTC.

This clone came up a few times. The chain carries TRBV9 and TRBJ1-1, with D perhaps TRBD1 (6 bases). Germline CDR1 reads SGDLS; CDR2 reads YYNGEE. The CDR3 is 17 amino acids. The V end lost 2 bases, the J end lost 0 bases, and 17 bases lay between the germline ends. The CDR3, as DNA: TGTGCCAGCAGCGTCCTTAGCACAGGGAGGATGAACACTGAAGCTTTCTTT. Amino acid sequence: CASSVLSTGRMNTEAFF.

This clone turned up a few times. This chain uses TRBV19 with TRBJ2-5; 10 nucleotides align to TRBD1. The V and J ends lost 8 bases and 6 bases, in that order; junction bases with no gene match: 6. Germline loops: CDR1 LNHDA, CDR2 SQIVND (reference sequence). The CDR3 runs 13 residues. The CDR3 coding sequence is TGTGCCAGTCGAGAGGACAGGGGGAAGACCCAGTACTTC. This codes for CASREDRGKTQYF.

In this sample, this clone turned up a few times. The V and J genes are TRBV5-5 and TRBJ2-2; D not certain. The CDR3 spans 15 residues. V was clipped by 0 bases and J by 1 base, with 7 bases between them. CDR1 and CDR2 (germline): SGHKS, YYEKEE (reference sequence). The CDR3: CASSLAAVNTGELFF. In DNA form, the CDR3 reads TGTGCCAGCAGCTTGGCGGCCGTGAACACCGGGGAGCTGTTTTTT.

This clone was found a few times. This specimen includes other DNA sequences encoding the same CDR3. The V call is TRBV9, the J call TRBJ1-5; 8 nucleotides agree with TRBD1. V gave up 0 bases and J gave up 6 bases; unmatched junction bases: 2. Germline CDR1 is SGDLS and CDR2 is YYNGEE. This CDR3 has 14 amino acids. The chain's CDR3 is CASSVAGGGQPQHF. For the CDR3, the DNA is TGTGCCAGCAGCGTAGCAGGGGGCGGTCAGCCCCAGCATTTT.

The chain combines TRBV29-1 with TRBJ2-7; the D is unclear. CDR1 is SQVTM and CDR2 is ANQGSEA in the germline V gene. Trimming took off 0 bases at V and 3 bases at J, with 18 bases between the two ends. This CDR3 spans 16 amino acids. As DNA, the CDR3 is TGCAGCGTTGAAGAGGCAGCCAGCAATATTCGCTACGAGCAGTACTTC. It translates to CSVEEAASNIRYEQYF.

This clone was counted between two and nine times. The V gene is TRBV30, the J gene TRBJ2-2; D is unresolved. CDR3 length: 16 residues. Trimming removed 1 base from V and 2 bases from J, with 14 bases in between. CDR1 and CDR2 from the germline V gene are GTSNPN and SVGIG (reference sequence). CDR3 sequence (DNA): TGTGCCTGGAGTGATTGGGGTCAGCGAAACACCGGGGAGCTGTTTTTT. It encodes CAWSDWGQRNTGELFF. The full variable domain, its missing parts supplied by reference TRBV30 and TRBJ2-2, is SQTIHQWPATLVQPVGSPLSLECTVEGTSNPNLYWYRQAAGRGLQLLFYSVGIGQISSEVPQNLSASRPQDRQFILSSKKLLLSDSGFYLCAWSDWGQRNTGELFFGEGSRLTVL.

In this sample, this clone turned up a few times. The chain joins TRBV9 to TRBJ2-1, with 11 bases that match TRBD2. Germline loops: CDR1 SGDLS, CDR2 YYNGEE. With 4 bases clipped from V and 4 bases from J, the junction kept 7 bases outside the gene matches. This CDR3 spans 16 amino acids. The CDR3 nucleotides are TGTGCCAGCAGCAAGCTAGCGGGGGGTTGGTACAATGAGCAGTTCTTC. It specifies CASSKLAGGWYNEQFF. Full variable domain (rest looked up from reference TRBV9 and TRBJ2-1): DSGVTQTPKHLITATGQRVTLRCSPRSGDLSVYWYQQSLDQGLQFLIQYYNGEERAKGNILERFSAQQFPDLHSELNLSSLELGDSALYFCASSKLAGGWYNEQFFGPGTRLTVL.

This clone was seen at least ten times. The rearrangement joins TRBV6-1 to TRBJ2-4; unclear D gene. The CDR3 covers 13 residues. CDR1 and CDR2 (germline): MNHNS, SASEGT. Trimming stripped 0 bases from V and 15 bases from J, with 15 bases between. The CDR3 region is CASSEAPLSQWYF. In DNA, the CDR3 is TGTGCCAGCAGTGAAGCCCCGCTGTCCCAGTGGTACTTC.

The sample holds a few counts of this clone. J is TRBJ1-1 and V is TRBV29-1, with D unclear. V shed 4 bases and J shed 4 bases, with 4 bases lying between them. CDR1 is SQVTM and CDR2 is ANQGSEA in the germline V gene. CDR3 length equals 10 residues. The CDR3 loop reads CSVAFTEAFF. The CDR3 bases are TGCAGCGTTGCTTTCACTGAAGCTTTCTTT.

The chain links TRBV7-9 to TRBJ2-1; unclear D gene. V was clipped by 4 bases and J by 0 bases, with 7 bases between them. The CDR3 spans 14 residues. Germline CDR1 reads SEHNR; CDR2 reads FQNEAQ (reference sequence). Written as DNA, the CDR3 is TGTGCCAGCAGCTGGGCTACCTCCTACAATGAGCAGTTCTTC. This gives the protein CASSWATSYNEQFF.

This clone was observed a handful of times. The gene calls are TRBV7-2 and TRBJ2-3; no firm D call. CDR3 length: 15 amino acids. Germline V gives CDR1 SGHTA, CDR2 FQGNSA. The V and J ends lost 0 bases and 2 bases respectively, with 9 bases between them. CDR3 loop: CASSLAPFSTDTQYF. CDR3 in DNA: TGTGCCAGCAGCTTAGCGCCTTTTTCCACAGATACGCAGTATTTT.

This clone came up a few times. The V gene is TRBV25-1, the J gene TRBJ2-7, with 8 bases lining up with TRBD2. V shed 10 bases, J shed 3 bases, and the junction held 5 bases outside the gene matches. Germline V CDR1 and CDR2: MGHDK, SYGVNS. The CDR3 totals 12 residues. DNA for the CDR3: TGTGCCACCCGGGGGGGACACTACGAGCAGTACTTC. Amino acid sequence: CATRGGHYEQYF.

This clone was picked up a small number of times. The chain combines TRBV29-1 with TRBJ1-4; maybe TRBD1 (5 bases). The V end lost 6 bases, the J end lost 5 bases, and 10 bases lay between the germline ends. The CDR3 runs to 12 residues. Germline-derived CDR1 and CDR2 are SQVTM and ANQGSEA. CDR3 in DNA: TGCAGCGTCCGGGGCCTCAATGAAAAACTGTTTTTT. This encodes CSVRGLNEKLFF. The whole variable domain, filled in from reference TRBV29-1 and TRBJ1-4, reads SAVISQKPSRDICQRGTSLTIQCQVDSQVTMMFWYRQQPGQSLTLIATANQGSEATYESGFVIDKFPISRPNLTFSTLTVSNMSPEDSSIYLCSVRGLNEKLFFGSGTQLSVL.

The rearrangement joins TRBV2 to TRBJ1-3; maybe TRBD1 (6 bases). Trimming removed 7 bases from V and 3 bases from J, with 10 bases in between. Germline V gene lookup returns CDR1 SNHLY and CDR2 FYNNEI. CDR3 size: 13 residues. This CDR3 is CASTLDSGNTIYF. The CDR3 DNA reads TGTGCCAGCACCTTGGACAGTGGAAACACCATATATTTT.

The V gene is TRBV9, the J gene TRBJ2-1; D tentatively fits TRBD1 or TRBD2 (6 bases each). The CDR3 has 14 amino acids. Germline CDR1 is SGDLS and CDR2 is YYNGEE. The germline V and J ends were trimmed by 1 base and 7 bases, with 12 bases remaining between them. The CDR3 sequence: CASSVSGAKNEQFF. CDR3 DNA: TGTGCCAGCAGCGTATCGGGGGCTAAGAATGAGCAGTTCTTC.

This clone was seen only a few times. The V gene is TRBV28, the J gene TRBJ2-3; 7 bases agree with TRBD2. V was pared by 8 bases and J by 5 bases, with 10 bases of the junction left unmatched. The CDR3 has 14 amino acids. The germline gives CDR1 MDHEN, CDR2 SYDVKM. The CDR3 sequence is CASPPAGEIDTQYF. The CDR3 DNA reads as TGTGCCAGCCCCCCGGCGGGAGAGATAGATACGCAGTATTTT.

The chain recombines TRBV19 with TRBJ1-1; D not certain. V dropped 4 bases and J dropped 2 bases, with 5 bases sitting between them. Germline assignment: CDR1 LNHDA and CDR2 SQIVND (reference sequence). The CDR3 consists of 12 residues. Here the CDR3 DNA reads TGTGCCAGTAGTAGGGGTAACACTGAAGCTTTCTTT. Translating gives CASSRGNTEAFF.

A few counts support this clone. The V and J genes are TRBV9 and TRBJ2-3; D perhaps matches TRBD1 (5 bases). This CDR3 has 12 amino acids. Germline loops: CDR1 SGDLS, CDR2 YYNGEE. V was pared by 7 bases and J by 4 bases, with 10 bases between. The CDR3 DNA reads TGTGCCAGCTCCAGGGTCGCAGATACGCAGTATTTT. Translated, it gives CASSRVADTQYF.

The chain joins TRBV12-5 to TRBJ2-2, with D possibly matching TRBD2 (6 bases). V dropped 3 bases and J dropped 1 base, with 15 bases sitting between them. There are 17 residues in the CDR3. Looked up from germline, CDR1 is LGHNT and CDR2 is FRNRAP. CDR3 nucleotides: TGTGCTAGTGGTTTCAAGCCGCTAGCGATGAACACCGGGGAGCTGTTTTTT. This translates into CASGFKPLAMNTGELFF.

V usage is TRBV6-1 and J usage is TRBJ1-1; TRBD1 aligns across 7 bases. This CDR3 has 14 amino acids. The germline V gene has CDR1 MNHNS and CDR2 SASEGT. The V and J ends lost 3 bases and 7 bases, in that order; junction bases with no gene match: 8. CDR3 in amino acids: CASSDGGQDLEAFF. DNA of the CDR3: TGTGCCAGCAGTGATGGAGGACAGGACCTTGAAGCTTTCTTT.

The chain has TRBV7-9 and TRBJ2-7; D not certain. The CDR3 is made up of 15 amino acids. Between the trimmed V and J ends, which lost 5 bases and 3 bases, there was a span of 17 bases. The germline CDR1 and CDR2 sequences are SEHNR and FQNEAQ (reference sequence). The CDR3 coding sequence is TGTGCCAGCAGCCGAGCCCTAGACACAGTCTACGAGCAGTACTTC. It encodes CASSRALDTVYEQYF.

The table lists this clone with a few counts. The sample holds other DNA sequences that translate to the same CDR3. The rearrangement links TRBV9 to TRBJ2-1, with D possibly TRBD2 on 5 matching bases. The ends were cut back, 1 base at V and 0 bases at J, with 8 bases in the middle. The CDR3 length is 15 residues. Germline V gene data show CDR1 as SGDLS and CDR2 as YYNGEE. CDR3 sequence (DNA): TGTGCCAGCAGCGTAAGCGGAAGCTCCTACAATGAGCAGTTCTTC. Translation gives CASSVSGSSYNEQFF.

The chain couples TRBV5-1 to TRBJ2-3; possibly TRBD1 for D (6 bases). CDR3 length: 16 amino acids. CDR1 is SGHRS, CDR2 YFSETQ, per germline. Trimming pared 0 bases from V and 2 bases from J, leaving 13 bases between. The CDR3: CASSLARTAFTDTQYF. The CDR3 nucleotides read TGCGCCAGCAGCTTGGCAAGGACAGCCTTCACAGATACGCAGTATTTT.

This clone came up a few times. The chain uses TRBV29-1 and TRBJ1-5; the D gene is possibly TRBD1 (6 bases). V lost 0 bases and J 0 bases, leaving 21 bases between the germline ends. The CDR3 has 19 residues. Germline V gives CDR1 SQVTM, CDR2 ANQGSEA. CDR3 loop: CSVEEVQGLHTYSNQPQHF. CDR3 nucleotide sequence: TGCAGCGTTGAAGAAGTTCAGGGGCTCCATACTTATAGCAATCAGCCCCAGCATTTT.

This chain connects TRBV2 to TRBJ2-1, with TRBD1 identical over 10 bases. Germline V CDR1 and CDR2: SNHLY, FYNNEI. V lost 5 bases and J lost 7; bases outside the gene matches: 8. The CDR3 length is 15 residues. In DNA, the CDR3 is TGTGCCAGCAGTCACGGACAGGGGGTTCGAAATGAGCAGTTCTTC. This gives the protein CASSHGQGVRNEQFF.

V is TRBV18 and J is TRBJ2-7, with TRBD1 as a possible D gene (6 bases). The CDR3 has 14 residues. Trimming removed 6 bases at V and 2 bases at J, with 14 bases between. CDR1 is KGHSH and CDR2 is LQKENI in the germline V gene. This CDR3 reads CASSLDRKTYEQYF. CDR3 nucleotides: TGTGCCAGCTCGCTCGACAGGAAGACCTACGAGCAGTACTTC.

This clone was counted a few times. The rearrangement joins TRBV10-3 to TRBJ2-2; a weak D match, TRBD1 (6 bases). Trimming took 4 bases from V and 4 from J, leaving 10 bases between them. CDR1 is ENHRY, CDR2 SYGVKD, per germline. The CDR3 is 14 amino acids. The CDR3 DNA follows: TGTGCCATCAGTGGAGGGACATCCACCGGGGAGCTGTTTTTT. Translated, it gives CAISGGTSTGELFF.

The CDR3 sequence: CASSSGALNYGYTF. The CDR3 region has the DNA TGTGCCAGCTCCTCAGGGGCGCTTAACTATGGCTACACCTTC. The genes are TRBV18 and TRBJ1-2, with D perhaps matching TRBD1 (6 bases). V lost 6 bases and J 1 base, leaving 12 bases between the germline ends. Germline CDR1 reads KGHSH; CDR2 reads LQKENI. The CDR3 length is 14 residues.

The rearrangement uses TRBV7-9 and TRBJ2-7; 10 nucleotides line up with TRBD1. CDR3 length equals 15 residues. V gave up 4 bases and J gave up 2 bases; unmatched junction bases: 5. Germline-derived CDR1 and CDR2 are SEHNR and FQNEAQ (reference sequence). The CDR3 loop reads CASSSTGGAPYEQYF. CDR3 in DNA: TGTGCCAGCAGCTCGACAGGGGGCGCACCCTACGAGCAGTACTTC.

The chain employs TRBV4-1 and TRBJ1-1; 9 positions match TRBD1. CDR1 MGHRA and CDR2 YSYEKL come from the germline V gene. J lost 1 base, V lost 0 bases, and 3 bases had no gene match. The CDR3 spans 16 residues. The CDR3 DNA sequence: TGCGCCAGCAGCCAAGATGGACAGGGGCGGAACACTGAAGCTTTCTTT. Amino acids: CASSQDGQGRNTEAFF.